This TCR beta chain was found in a study of blood T cell repertoires in COVID-19 (dated by TCRdb to the early 2020s). With respect to the entire study: The collaborator samples originated in the United States, Italy and Spain and spanned the acute and convalescent phases of COVID-19. The prospective study material was composed of cDNA or gDNA derived from T cells, B-cell-depleted T cells, or PBMCs. The dataset comprised deeply sampled blood TCRbeta repertoires from subjects exposed to, actively infected with, or recovered from COVID-19. The repertoires were released in a freely available public database intended as a resource for research on the immune response to SARS-CoV-2. Samples were obtained from the ongoing ImmuneRACE study (first 160 participants) and from 1,254 subjects provided by 6 global collaborators. Nearly every sample came with metadata listing a de-identified subject ID, COVID-19 status, age in years and sex. Where HLA class I and class II types were available, the types were taken from metadata supplied by the sample provider, not from assay-based typing.

V loses 0 bases at its end and J loses 8 bases; junction bases beyond the gene matches: 27. Measured from the cysteine to the phenylalanine, the CDR3 is 21 residues long. Only the CDR3 region is kept as DNA, spanning 63 bases read in frame from base 1. CDR1 and CDR2 are drawn from the germline V gene: LGHNA, YNFKEQ. Participants in the prospective study were enrolled through a virtual design, were aged about 18 to 100 years, and lived in 20 to 30 United States geographic areas. In the prospective study, participants were assigned to cohorts based on the clinical history participants reported in a screening survey and a study questionnaire. Recovered participants in ImmuneRACE Cohort 3 were defined by two consecutive negative NP/OP PCR tests, clearance by a healthcare professional, or resolution of symptoms. In the prospective study, mobile phlebotomists collected whole blood, serum and a nasopharyngeal or oropharyngeal swab from each participant. Additional blood draws and questionnaires over an approximately 2-month period could optionally be provided by prospective study participants. Blood samples from the prospective study were shipped frozen or at room temperature prior to DNA extraction.

The immunoSEQ Assay, a bias-controlled multiplex PCR, was used to amplify TCRbeta CDR3 regions from genomic DNA. The original pipeline was this. The number of nucleated cells in each sample was estimated by amplification of reference gene primers within the assay. To quantify the absolute abundance of each unique TCRbeta CDR3 rearrangement, sequence reads were collapsed and filtered. For each sample, productive Simpson clonality was calculated as the square root of Simpson's diversity index over productive rearrangements. TCRdb retrieved this table from immuneACCESS and kept in-frame rearrangements only. Not all clones are present; in checked studies, unresolved V genes account for under half, and no reason is known for the remainder. The V and J calls and the clone size are those of that table, but D and trimming were determined from the DNA. This sample is represented by about 130,000 clones; roughly 87% of them were singletons. The ten largest make up over 15% of the sample.

Paper-wide results and their limitations: Clinical and demographic metadata were provided uncurated, with the amount varying by source and participant.

This clone was detected once. Its target antigen remains unknown. Base qualities are missing; no much larger clone stands one base away. The chain employs TRBV4-2 and TRBJ1-2; 7 bases in the junction line up with TRBD1. This TCR derives from a man aged 30 to 39 who had recovered from COVID-19. The sequencing input was PBMCs or T cells enriched from blood (not recorded which). The CDR3 loop reads CASSQDPRIPNRGALVGGYTF. The nucleotides read TGTGCCAGCAGCCAAGATCCGAGGATACCCAACAGGGGAGCCTTGGTAGGAGGCTACACCTTC.